These T cell receptor beta chains were read from a single sample in a study of cytomegalovirus exposure and HLA in healthy donors. Only in-frame clones appear in the TCRdb table, and some are missing; sequencing was by immunoSEQ multiplex PCR. The sample has about 150,000 clones, approximately 79% seen once. Sequenced input: PBMCs. Receptors were obtained from a man between 18 and 35 years old in good health and CMV-seropositive. Each CDR3 is given with its conserved first and last residue. D genes are given only for firm matches. Clone size appears in some rows only: once, few, many, or a class for an expanded clone.

few	12	TRBJ2-7	.	TRBV7-8	CASSPRDYEQYF	TGTGCCAGCAGCCCCCGGGACTACGAGCAGTACTTC
.	14	TRBJ1-1	TRBD1	TRBV27	CASSRDRANTEAFF	TGTGCCAGCAGCCGGGACAGGGCGAACACTGAAGCTTTCTTT
.	15	TRBJ2-1	TRBD2	TRBV27	CASSQGLAVYNEQFF	TGTGCCAGCAGCCAGGGACTAGCGGTCTACAATGAGCAGTTCTTC
few	15	TRBJ2-5	TRBD1	TRBV6-5	CASSYTSGGRETQYF	TGTGCCAGCAGTTACACGTCAGGGGGCAGAGAGACCCAGTACTTC
once	11	TRBJ2-5	.	TRBV29-1	CVPEVQETQYF	TGCGTCCCCGAGGTTCAAGAGACCCAGTACTTC
.	15	TRBJ2-3	TRBD1	TRBV7-9	CASSLGGTVLDTQYF	TGTGCCAGCAGCTTAGGGGGGACAGTTCTGGATACGCAGTATTTT
.	15	TRBJ1-1	.	TRBV9	CASSVVERFYTEAFF	TGTGCCAGCAGCGTCGTTGAGAGGTTCTACACTGAAGCTTTCTTT
.	16	TRBJ2-2	TRBD1	TRBV5-4	CASKQSRDSYTGELFF	TGTGCCAGCAAACAATCCCGGGACAGCTACACCGGGGAGCTGTTTTTT
.	17	TRBJ2-3	TRBD2	TRBV29-1	CSVEGLIAGGHTDTQYF	TGCAGCGTTGAAGGGTTGATAGCGGGAGGCCACACAGATACGCAGTATTTT
.	13	TRBJ2-2	.	TRBV7-3	CASSLYSYGELFF	TGTGCCAGCAGCTTATACTCATACGGGGAGCTGTTTTTT
.	13	TRBJ1-2	TRBD1	TRBV5-1	CASSIPGQGTCIF	TGCGCCAGCAGCATCCCGGGACAGGGGACCTGCATCTTC
.	15	TRBJ2-2	TRBD1	TRBV5-1	CASSLGQGATGELFF	TGCGCCAGCAGCTTGGGACAGGGGGCGACCGGGGAGCTGTTTTTT
.	15	TRBJ2-1	.	TRBV4-3	CASSPQRTPYNEQFF	TGCGCCAGCAGCCCCCAAAGGACTCCCTACAATGAGCAGTTCTTC
.	15	TRBJ1-1	.	TRBV6-4	CASREHPQGNTEAFF	TGTGCCAGCAGAGAACATCCACAGGGTAACACTGAAGCTTTCTTT
.	15	TRBJ2-7	.	TRBV28	CASSLRGPSSYEQYF	TGTGCCAGCAGTTTACGAGGGCCTAGCTCCTACGAGCAGTACTTC
.	14	TRBJ1-1	.	TRBV5-1	CASSLNSGHTEAFF	TGCGCCAGCAGCTTGAACAGCGGCCATACTGAAGCTTTCTTT
few	16	TRBJ2-1	TRBD1	TRBV2	CASSGMGQGRYNEQFF	TGTGCCAGCAGTGGGATGGGACAGGGACGTTACAATGAGCAGTTCTTC
.	13	TRBJ1-6	.	TRBV5-1	CASSLDSNSPLHF	TGCGCCAGCAGCTTGGACAGTAATTCACCCCTCCACTTT
.	17	TRBJ1-1	.	TRBV12-5	CASGLTGGGRSNTEAFF	TGTGCTAGTGGTTTGACCGGCGGCGGCAGATCGAACACTGAAGCTTTCTTT
.	18	TRBJ2-7	TRBD2	TRBV23-1	CARNLPGTSVFSSYEQYF	TGCGCCAGGAATCTACCCGGGACTAGCGTTTTTTCTAGCTACGAGCAGTACTTC
.	14	TRBJ2-3	.	TRBV2	CASSDWQGEDTQYF	TGTGCCAGCAGTGATTGGCAGGGCGAAGATACGCAGTATTTT
.	13	TRBJ2-1	TRBD2	TRBV2	CASGGDWNNEQFF	TGTGCCAGCGGGGGGGACTGGAACAATGAGCAGTTCTTC
.	16	TRBJ1-6	.	TRBV4-1	CASSLTDLEYNSPLHF	TGCGCCAGCAGCCTGACAGACCTAGAATATAATTCACCCCTCCACTTT
once	17	TRBJ2-3	.	TRBV27	CASSFTGRGTSTDTQYF	TGTGCCAGCAGTTTTACGGGGCGGGGCACAAGCACAGATACGCAGTATTTT
.	13	TRBJ1-2	TRBD1	TRBV28	CASNLQGSSGYTF	TGTGCCAGCAACTTACAGGGGTCGAGCGGCTACACCTTC
.	12	TRBJ1-1	.	TRBV21-1	CASSKEGERAFF	TGTGCCAGCAGCAAAGAAGGAGAGCGGGCTTTCTTT
.	15	TRBJ1-2	.	TRBV5-1	CASSLAGSRSDGYTF	TGCGCCAGCAGCTTGGCAGGCAGCCGCTCGGATGGCTACACCTTC
.	11	TRBJ1-1	.	TRBV5-1	CASRRDTEAFF	TGCGCCAGCCGCAGGGACACTGAAGCTTTCTTT
.	12	TRBJ2-7	.	TRBV5-6	CASSLASYEQYF	TGTGCCAGCAGCTTGGCCAGCTACGAGCAGTACTTC
few	12	TRBJ2-7	TRBD1	TRBV13	CASSLDRGEQYF	TGTGCCAGCAGCCTGGACAGGGGCGAGCAGTACTTC
.	16	TRBJ2-1	TRBD2	TRBV6-6	CASSSLGTSGSNEQFF	TGTGCCAGCAGTTCCCTCGGGACTAGTGGATCCAATGAGCAGTTCTTC
.	14	TRBJ1-5	.	TRBV7-8	CASSFGGADQPQHF	TGTGCCAGCAGCTTCGGGGGGGCAGATCAGCCCCAGCATTTT
.	12	TRBJ2-5	.	TRBV5-1	CASSLAQETQYF	TGCGCCAGCAGCTTAGCTCAAGAGACCCAGTACTTC
.	15	TRBJ2-5	TRBD2	TRBV7-3	CASSLTGGPKETQYF	TGTGCCAGCAGCTTAACGGGAGGGCCCAAAGAGACCCAGTACTTC
.	14	TRBJ2-3	.	TRBV2	CASSETGHTDTQYF	TGTGCCAGCAGTGAAACGGGACACACAGATACGCAGTATTTT
.	18	TRBJ2-7	.	TRBV29-1	CSVEERRRGRFSSYEQYF	TGCAGCGTTGAAGAGAGGAGGAGGGGCAGGTTTAGCTCCTACGAGCAGTACTTC
.	15	TRBJ2-1	TRBD2	TRBV7-9	CASLTGLAAYNEQFF	TGTGCCAGCTTGACCGGACTAGCGGCCTACAATGAGCAGTTCTTC
.	13	TRBJ2-5	.	TRBV5-1	CASSLEGGETQYF	TGCGCCAGCAGCTTGGAAGGAGGGGAGACCCAGTACTTC
.	17	TRBJ2-4	TRBD1	TRBV7-8	CASSLAKSGGTKNIQYF	TGTGCCAGCAGCTTAGCTAAGTCAGGGGGAACCAAAAACATTCAGTACTTC
.	13	TRBJ1-2	.	TRBV6-5	CASSYQSGYGYTF	TGTGCCAGCAGTTACCAATCGGGGTATGGCTACACCTTC